This T cell receptor beta chain was recovered during a study of T cells in Graves' hyperthyroidism and ophthalmopathy. Study outcomes and limitations: Most thyroid-expanded clonotypes above 0.001 were also found in blood. By a 13 V-J model, ophthalmopathy was set apart from stable hyperthyroidism.

The CDR3 length is 14 residues. Germline assignment: CDR1 DFQATT and CDR2 SNEGSKA (reference sequence). Trimming removed 5 bases at V and 1 base at J, with 11 bases between. At least ten counts were recorded for this clonotype. Its antigen remains unknown. Regions amplified from RNA transcripts were the TCR beta CDR3 regions. In the first-round RT-PCR of the TCR CDR3, the HTBI primer set was used. From the multiplex PCR reads, TCRdb called clonotypes with MiXCR, one entry per CDR3 protein. The table lists about 210,000 distinct CDR3 sequences, approximately 17% of them singletons, with 50% in the top ten. The study left out patients who had uncontrolled infection, other autoimmune disease, pregnancy or lactation. The authors obtained PBMCs from around 10 ml of fresh peripheral blood.

This sequence originates from a man in his forties or fifties with Graves' hyperthyroidism. The chain carries TRBV20-1 and TRBJ2-2; D gene ambiguous. The sample consisted of blood. In DNA form, the CDR3 reads TGCAGTGCTCCTCACGTAGGGAACACCGGGGAGCTGTTTTTT. This sequence encodes CSAPHVGNTGELFF.